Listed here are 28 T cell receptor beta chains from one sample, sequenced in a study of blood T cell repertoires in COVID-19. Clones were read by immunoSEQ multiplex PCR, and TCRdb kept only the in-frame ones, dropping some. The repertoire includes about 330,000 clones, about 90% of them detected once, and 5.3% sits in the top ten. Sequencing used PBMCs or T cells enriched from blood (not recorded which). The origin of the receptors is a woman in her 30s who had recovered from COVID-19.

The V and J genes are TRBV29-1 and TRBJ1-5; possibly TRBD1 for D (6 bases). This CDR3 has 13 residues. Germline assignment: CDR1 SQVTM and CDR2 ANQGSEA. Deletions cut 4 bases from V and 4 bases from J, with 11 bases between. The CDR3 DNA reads TGCAGCGTTGTGGACAGTTTTAATCAGCCCCAGCATTTT. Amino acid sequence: CSVVDSFNQPQHF.

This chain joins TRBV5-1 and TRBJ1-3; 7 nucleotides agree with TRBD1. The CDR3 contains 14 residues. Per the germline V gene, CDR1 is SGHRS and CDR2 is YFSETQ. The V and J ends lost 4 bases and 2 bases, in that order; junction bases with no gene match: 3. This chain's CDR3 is CASSGTGAGNTIYF. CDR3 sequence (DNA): TGCGCCAGCAGCGGAACAGGGGCTGGAAACACCATATATTTT. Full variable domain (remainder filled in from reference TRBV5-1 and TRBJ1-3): KAGVTQTPRYLIKTRGQQVTLSCSPISGHRSVSWYQQTPGQGLQFLFEYFSETQRNKGNFPGRFSGRQFSNSRSEMNVSTLELGDSALYLCASSGTGAGNTIYFGEGSWLTVV.

This chain's CDR3 is CASSNPLAGGSQETQYF. For the CDR3, the DNA is TGTGCCAGCAGTAACCCACTAGCGGGGGGTTCCCAAGAGACCCAGTACTTC. This sequence joins TRBV13 and TRBJ2-5, with 12 nucleotides matching TRBD2. Trimming took 6 bases from V and 1 from J; bases not matched to a gene: 9. CDR3 size: 17 residues. The V gene's germline CDR1 is PRHDT and CDR2 FYEKMQ (reference sequence). Full variable domain (rest looked up from reference TRBV13 and TRBJ2-5): AAGVIQSPRHLIKEKRETATLKCYPIPRHDTVYWYQQGPGQDPQFLISFYEKMQSDKGSIPDRFSAQQFSDYHSELNMSSLELGDSALYFCASSNPLAGGSQETQYFGPGTRLLVL.

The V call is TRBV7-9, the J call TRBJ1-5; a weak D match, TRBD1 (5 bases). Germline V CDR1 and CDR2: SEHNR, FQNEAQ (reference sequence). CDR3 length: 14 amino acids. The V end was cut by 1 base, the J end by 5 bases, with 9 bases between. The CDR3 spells CASSLDRRDQPQHF. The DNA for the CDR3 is TGTGCCAGCAGCTTAGACAGGAGGGATCAGCCCCAGCATTTT.

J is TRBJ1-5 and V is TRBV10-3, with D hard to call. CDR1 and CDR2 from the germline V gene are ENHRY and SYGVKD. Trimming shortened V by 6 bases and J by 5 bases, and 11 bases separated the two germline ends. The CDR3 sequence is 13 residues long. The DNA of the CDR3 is TGTGCCATCAGCACGGAGGTTTATCAGCCCCAGCATTTT. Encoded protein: CAISTEVYQPQHF.

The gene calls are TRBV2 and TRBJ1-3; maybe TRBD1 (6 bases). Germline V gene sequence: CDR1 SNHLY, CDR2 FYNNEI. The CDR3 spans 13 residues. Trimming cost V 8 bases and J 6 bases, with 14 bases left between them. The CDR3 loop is CASSGEAENTIYF. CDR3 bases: TGTGCCAGCTCAGGGGAAGCCGAAAACACCATATATTTT.

DNA for the CDR3: TGCGCCAGCAGCTTGAGGATGGGGCAGAATTCACCCCTCCACTTT. Translation: CASSLRMGQNSPLHF. The chain uses TRBV5-1 and TRBJ1-6; perhaps TRBD1 as D (5 bases). This CDR3 spans 15 amino acids. V gave up 1 base and J gave up 7 bases, with 12 bases separating them. Germline lookup yields CDR1 SGHRS and CDR2 YFSETQ.

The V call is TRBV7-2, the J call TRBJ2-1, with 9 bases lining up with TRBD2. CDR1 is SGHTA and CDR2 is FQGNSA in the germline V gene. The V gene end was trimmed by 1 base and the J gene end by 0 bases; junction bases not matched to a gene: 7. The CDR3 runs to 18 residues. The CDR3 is CASSLGGGVSRSYNEQFF. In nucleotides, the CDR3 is TGTGCCAGCAGCTTAGGCGGGGGGGTTTCTCGCTCCTACAATGAGCAGTTCTTC.

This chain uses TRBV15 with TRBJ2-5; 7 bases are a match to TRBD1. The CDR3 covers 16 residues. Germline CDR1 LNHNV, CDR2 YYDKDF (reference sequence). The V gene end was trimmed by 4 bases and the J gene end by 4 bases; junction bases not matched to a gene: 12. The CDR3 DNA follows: TGTGCCACCAGCATAGGCATGCAGGGGGAGTTAGAGACCCAGTACTTC. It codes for CATSIGMQGELETQYF.

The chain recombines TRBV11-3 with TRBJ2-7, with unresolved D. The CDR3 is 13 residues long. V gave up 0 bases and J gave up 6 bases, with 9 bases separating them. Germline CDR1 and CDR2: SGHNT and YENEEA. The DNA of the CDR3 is TGTGCCAGCAGCTTAGATCGGTGGAGCGAGCAGTACTTC. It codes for CASSLDRWSEQYF.

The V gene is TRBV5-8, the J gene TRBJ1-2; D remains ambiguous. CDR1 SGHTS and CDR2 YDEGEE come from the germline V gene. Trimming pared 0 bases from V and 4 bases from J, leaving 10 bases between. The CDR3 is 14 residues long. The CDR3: CASSLGGRSYGYTF. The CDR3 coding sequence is TGTGCCAGCAGCTTGGGCGGGAGATCCTATGGCTACACCTTC.

The CDR3: CASSQGDIGRGVVEKLFF. CDR3 DNA: TGTGCCAGCAGCCAAGGAGACATAGGTCGGGGGGTGGTTGAAAAACTGTTTTTT. This chain joins TRBV3-1 (or the pseudogene TRBV3-2) and TRBJ1-4; weak D call: TRBD1 (5 bases). The germline V gene has CDR1 LGHDT and CDR2 YNNKEL (reference sequence). The CDR3 runs 18 residues. Trimming stripped 1 base from V and 7 bases from J, with 22 bases between.

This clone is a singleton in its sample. CDR3 coding DNA: TGCGCCAGCAGTGATATGAGCGGGGGGCGTCCCAATGAGCAGTTCTTC. This codes for CASSDMSGGRPNEQFF. The chain employs TRBV10-1 and TRBJ2-1; TRBD2 matches at 9 bases. CDR3 length equals 16 residues. The germline CDR1 and CDR2 sequences are WNHNN and SYGVQD (reference sequence). After removal of 3 bases from V and 6 bases from J, the junction contained 9 bases not matched to a gene.

The CDR3 reads CASSRTPTSGGGDTQYF. The CDR3 DNA follows: TGCGCCAGCAGCCGAACACCGACTAGCGGGGGGGGAGATACGCAGTATTTT. V gene TRBV4-1 combines with J gene TRBJ2-3, with TRBD2 identical over 14 bases. Germline V CDR1 and CDR2: MGHRA, YSYEKL. The CDR3 runs to 17 residues. With 4 bases clipped from V and 5 bases from J, the junction kept 8 bases outside the gene matches.

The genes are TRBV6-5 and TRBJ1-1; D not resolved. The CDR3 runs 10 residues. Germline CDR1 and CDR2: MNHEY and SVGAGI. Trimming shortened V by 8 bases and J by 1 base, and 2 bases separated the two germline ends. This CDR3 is CASRNTEAFF. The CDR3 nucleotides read TGTGCCAGCCGGAACACTGAAGCTTTCTTT.

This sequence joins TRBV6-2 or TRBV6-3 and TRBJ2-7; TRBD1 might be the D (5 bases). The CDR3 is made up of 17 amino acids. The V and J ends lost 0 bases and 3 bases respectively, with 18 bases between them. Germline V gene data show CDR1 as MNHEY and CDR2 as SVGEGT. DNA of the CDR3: TGTGCCAGCAGTTACTCGATTTGGGGCAGTCCCGTCTACGAGCAGTACTTC. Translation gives CASSYSIWGSPVYEQYF.

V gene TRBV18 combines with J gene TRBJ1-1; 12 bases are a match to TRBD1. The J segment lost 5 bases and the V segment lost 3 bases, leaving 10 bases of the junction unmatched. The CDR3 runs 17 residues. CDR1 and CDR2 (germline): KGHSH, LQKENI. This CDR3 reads CASSPSGTGGAWTEAFF. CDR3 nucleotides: TGTGCCAGCTCACCTTCCGGGACAGGGGGCGCGTGGACTGAAGCTTTCTTT.

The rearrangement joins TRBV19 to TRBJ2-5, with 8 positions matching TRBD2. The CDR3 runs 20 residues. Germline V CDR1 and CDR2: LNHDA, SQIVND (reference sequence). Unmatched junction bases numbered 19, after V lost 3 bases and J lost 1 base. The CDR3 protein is CASSIPGGASAGPTQETQYF. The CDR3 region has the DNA TGTGCCAGTAGTATCCCGGGGGGGGCTAGCGCAGGACCTACCCAAGAGACCCAGTACTTC. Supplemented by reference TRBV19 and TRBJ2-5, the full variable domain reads DGGITQSPKYLFRKEGQNVTLSCEQNLNHDAMYWYRQDPGQGLRLIYYSQIVNDFQKGDIAEGYSVSREKKESFPLTVTSAQKNPTAFYLCASSIPGGASAGPTQETQYFGPGTRLLVL.

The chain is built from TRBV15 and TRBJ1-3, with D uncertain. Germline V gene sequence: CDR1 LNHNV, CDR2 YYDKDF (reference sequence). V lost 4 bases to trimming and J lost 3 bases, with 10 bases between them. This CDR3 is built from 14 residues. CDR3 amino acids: CATSNLGSGNTIYF. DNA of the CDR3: TGTGCCACCAGCAACTTAGGGAGTGGAAACACCATATATTTT.

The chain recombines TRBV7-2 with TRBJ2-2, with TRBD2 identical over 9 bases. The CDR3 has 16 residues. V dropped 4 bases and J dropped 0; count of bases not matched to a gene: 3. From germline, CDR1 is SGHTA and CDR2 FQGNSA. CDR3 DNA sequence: TGTGCCAGCAGCTCCTTAGCGGGGGCGAACACCGGGGAGCTGTTTTTT. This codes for CASSSLAGANTGELFF.

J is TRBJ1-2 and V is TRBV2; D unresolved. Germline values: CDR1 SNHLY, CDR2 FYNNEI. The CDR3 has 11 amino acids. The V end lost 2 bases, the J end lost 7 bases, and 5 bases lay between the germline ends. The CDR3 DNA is TGTGCCAGCAGTGAATCGGGTGGCTACACCTTC. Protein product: CASSESGGYTF.

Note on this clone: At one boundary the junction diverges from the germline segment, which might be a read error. Written as DNA, the CDR3 is TGTGCCAGCAGTGATTTCTTGACAGGGGGAAGATCCCCCTTC. Translation gives CASSDFLTGGRSPF. This sequence joins TRBV6-1 and TRBJ1-2; 9 nucleotides line up with TRBD1. The CDR3 is 14 residues long. From germline, CDR1 is MNHNS and CDR2 SASEGT.

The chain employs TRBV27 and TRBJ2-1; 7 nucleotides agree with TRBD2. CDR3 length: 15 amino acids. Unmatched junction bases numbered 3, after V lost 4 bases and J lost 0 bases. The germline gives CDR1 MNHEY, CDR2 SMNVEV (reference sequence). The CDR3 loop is CASSSGGSSYNEQFF. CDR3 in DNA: TGTGCCAGCAGTTCGGGGGGAAGCTCCTACAATGAGCAGTTCTTC.

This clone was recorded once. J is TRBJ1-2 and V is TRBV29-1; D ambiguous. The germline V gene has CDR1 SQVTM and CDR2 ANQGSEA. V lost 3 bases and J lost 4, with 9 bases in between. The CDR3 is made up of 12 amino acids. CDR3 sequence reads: CSVDGETYGYTF. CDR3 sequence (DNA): TGCAGCGTTGACGGAGAAACCTATGGCTACACCTTC.

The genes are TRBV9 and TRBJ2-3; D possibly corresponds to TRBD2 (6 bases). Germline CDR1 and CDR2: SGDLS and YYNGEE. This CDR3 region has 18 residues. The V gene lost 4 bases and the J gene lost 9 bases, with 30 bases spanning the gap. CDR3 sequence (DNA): TGTGCCAGCAGCACTCAAACCGGGACTGGCCCTCCGGGGGAGACGCAGTATTTT. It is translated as CASSTQTGTGPPGETQYF.

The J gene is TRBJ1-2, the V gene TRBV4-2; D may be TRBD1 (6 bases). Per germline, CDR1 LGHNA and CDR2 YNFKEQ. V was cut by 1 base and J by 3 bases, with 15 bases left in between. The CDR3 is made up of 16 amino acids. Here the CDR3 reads CASSQVDRPLDYGYTF. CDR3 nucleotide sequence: TGTGCCAGCAGCCAAGTTGACAGGCCACTTGACTATGGCTACACCTTC.

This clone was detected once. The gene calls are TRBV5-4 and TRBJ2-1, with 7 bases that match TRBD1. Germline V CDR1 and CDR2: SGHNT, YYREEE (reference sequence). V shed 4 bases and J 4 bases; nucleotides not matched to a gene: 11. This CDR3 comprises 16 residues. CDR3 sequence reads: CASSAQGTGRYNEQFF. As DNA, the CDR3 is TGTGCCAGCAGCGCACAGGGGACGGGCAGGTACAATGAGCAGTTCTTC.

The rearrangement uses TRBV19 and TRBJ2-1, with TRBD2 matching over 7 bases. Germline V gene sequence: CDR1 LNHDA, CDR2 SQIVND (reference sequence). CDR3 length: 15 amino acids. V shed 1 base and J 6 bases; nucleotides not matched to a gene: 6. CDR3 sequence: CASSIVTGGINEQFF. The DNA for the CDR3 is TGTGCCAGTAGTATAGTGACGGGGGGTATCAATGAGCAGTTCTTC.